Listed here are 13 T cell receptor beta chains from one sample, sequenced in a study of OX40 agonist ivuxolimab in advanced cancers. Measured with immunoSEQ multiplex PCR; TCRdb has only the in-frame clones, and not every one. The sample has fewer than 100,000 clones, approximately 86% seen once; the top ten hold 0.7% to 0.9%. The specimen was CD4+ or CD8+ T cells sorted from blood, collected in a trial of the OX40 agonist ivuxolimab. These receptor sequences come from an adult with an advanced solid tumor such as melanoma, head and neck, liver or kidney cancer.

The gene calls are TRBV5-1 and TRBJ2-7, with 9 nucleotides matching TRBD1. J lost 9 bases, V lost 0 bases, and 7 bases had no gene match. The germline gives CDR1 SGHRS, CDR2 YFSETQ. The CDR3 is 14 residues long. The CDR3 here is CASSLEGTGRVQYF. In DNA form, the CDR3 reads TGCGCCAGCAGCTTGGAGGGGACAGGGAGAGTGCAGTACTTC. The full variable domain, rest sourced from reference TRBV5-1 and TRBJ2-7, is KAGVTQTPRYLIKTRGQQVTLSCSPISGHRSVSWYQQTPGQGLQFLFEYFSETQRNKGNFPGRFSGRQFSNSRSEMNVSTLELGDSALYLCASSLEGTGRVQYFGPGTRLTVT.

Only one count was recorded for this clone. This CDR3 is CAWNPGSPYGYTF. CDR3 sequence (DNA): TGTGCCTGGAACCCTGGTTCCCCGTATGGCTACACCTTC. The V gene is TRBV30, the J gene TRBJ1-2; D remains ambiguous. The CDR3 covers 13 residues. Trimming removed 4 bases at V and 5 bases at J, with 14 bases between. Germline V gives CDR1 GTSNPN, CDR2 SVGIG (reference sequence).

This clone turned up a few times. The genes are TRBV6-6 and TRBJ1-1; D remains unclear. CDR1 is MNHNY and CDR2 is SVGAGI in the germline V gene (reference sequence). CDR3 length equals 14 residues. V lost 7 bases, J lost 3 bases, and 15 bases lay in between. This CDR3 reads CASTLMDVDTEAFF. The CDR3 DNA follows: TGTGCCAGCACCTTAATGGACGTCGACACTGAAGCTTTCTTT.

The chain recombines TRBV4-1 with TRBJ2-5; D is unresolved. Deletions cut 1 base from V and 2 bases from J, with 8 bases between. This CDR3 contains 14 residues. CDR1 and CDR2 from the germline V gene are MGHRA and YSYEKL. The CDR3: CASSQGDLQETQYF. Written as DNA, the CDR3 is TGCGCCAGCAGCCAAGGCGACTTACAAGAGACCCAGTACTTC.

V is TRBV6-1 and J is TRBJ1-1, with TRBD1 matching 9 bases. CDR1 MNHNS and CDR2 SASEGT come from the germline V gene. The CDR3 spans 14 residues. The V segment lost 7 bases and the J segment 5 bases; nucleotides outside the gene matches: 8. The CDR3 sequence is CASIRTGEGTEAFF. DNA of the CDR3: TGTGCCAGCATTCGGACAGGGGAGGGGACTGAAGCTTTCTTT.

CDR3: CASSATGTRATEAFF. The CDR3 bases are TGTGCCAGCAGTGCAACAGGTACCCGCGCGACTGAAGCTTTCTTT. V and J are TRBV6-1 and TRBJ1-1; maybe TRBD1 (5 bases). Germline V CDR1 and CDR2: MNHNS, SASEGT. This CDR3 contains 15 residues. The V end lost 4 bases, the J end lost 5 bases, and 17 bases lay between the germline ends.

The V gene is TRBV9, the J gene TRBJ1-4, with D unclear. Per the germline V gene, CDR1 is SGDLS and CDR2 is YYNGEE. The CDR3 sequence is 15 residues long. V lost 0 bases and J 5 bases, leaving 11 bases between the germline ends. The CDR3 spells CASSVGGELNEKLFF. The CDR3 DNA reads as TGTGCCAGCAGCGTAGGTGGAGAGCTCAATGAAAAACTGTTTTTT. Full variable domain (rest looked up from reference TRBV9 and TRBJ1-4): DSGVTQTPKHLITATGQRVTLRCSPRSGDLSVYWYQQSLDQGLQFLIQYYNGEERAKGNILERFSAQQFPDLHSELNLSSLELGDSALYFCASSVGGELNEKLFFGSGTQLSVL.

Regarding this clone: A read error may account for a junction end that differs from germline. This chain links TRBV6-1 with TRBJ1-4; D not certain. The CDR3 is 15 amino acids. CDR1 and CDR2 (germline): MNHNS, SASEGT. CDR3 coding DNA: TGTGCCAGCAGTGACGGAGTTGTGGCTGTTGAAAAGCTGTTTTTT. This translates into CASSDGVVAVEKLFF.

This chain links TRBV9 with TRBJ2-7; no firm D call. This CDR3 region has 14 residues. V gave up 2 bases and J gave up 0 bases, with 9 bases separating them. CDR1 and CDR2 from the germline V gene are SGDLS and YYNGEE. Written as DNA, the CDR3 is TGTGCCAGCAGCGTGGTTTCGGACTCCTACGAGCAGTACTTC. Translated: CASSVVSDSYEQYF.

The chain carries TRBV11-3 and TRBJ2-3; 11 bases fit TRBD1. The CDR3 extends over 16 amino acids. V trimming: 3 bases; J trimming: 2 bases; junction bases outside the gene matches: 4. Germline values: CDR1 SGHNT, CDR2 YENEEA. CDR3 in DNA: TGTGCCAGCAGCTTCGGGGACAGGGGGAACACAGATACGCAGTATTTT. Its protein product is CASSFGDRGNTDTQYF.

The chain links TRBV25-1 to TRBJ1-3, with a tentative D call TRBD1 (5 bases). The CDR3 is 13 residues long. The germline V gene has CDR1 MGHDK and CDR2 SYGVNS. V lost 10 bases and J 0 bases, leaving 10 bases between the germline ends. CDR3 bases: TGTGCCACCAGGGAAACCTCTGGAAACACCATATATTTT. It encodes CATRETSGNTIYF.

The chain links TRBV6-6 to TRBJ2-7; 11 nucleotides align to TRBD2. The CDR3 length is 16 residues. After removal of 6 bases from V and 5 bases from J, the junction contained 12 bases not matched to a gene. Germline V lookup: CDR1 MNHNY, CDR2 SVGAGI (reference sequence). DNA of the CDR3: TGTGCCAGCAGCCAACTCTTACTAGCGGGAGAGCACGAGCAGTACTTC. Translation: CASSQLLLAGEHEQYF.

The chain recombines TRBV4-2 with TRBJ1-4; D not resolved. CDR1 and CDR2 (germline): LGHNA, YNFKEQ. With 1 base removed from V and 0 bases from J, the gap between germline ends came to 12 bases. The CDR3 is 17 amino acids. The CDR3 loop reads CASSQVTDAATNEKLFF. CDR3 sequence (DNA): TGTGCCAGCAGCCAAGTTACGGATGCCGCAACTAATGAAAAACTGTTTTTT.